Listed below are T cell receptor beta chains from one sample, sequenced in a study of a mutant IDH1 vaccine in newly diagnosed glioma. The assay was immunoSEQ multiplex PCR, and TCRdb's table has in-frame clones only and misses some. The sample has around 67,000 clones; approximately 82% are singletons. The starting material was peripheral blood mononuclear cells (PBMCs), obtained from a glioma patient treated with radiotherapy, temozolomide or both. The receptors were sampled from a woman aged 18-29 years with glioma. Some clones in this sample may be carry-over from other donors' samples. The CDR3 runs from the conserved cysteine through the conserved F or W. A D gene is named only where the DNA matches it firmly. Size is omitted from some rows. Given values are once, few, many or a class for expanded clones.

D gene: NA; V gene: TRBV5-4; clone size: NA; J gene: TRBJ1-3; CDR3 protein: CASGAERNTIYF; CDR3 DNA: TGTGCCAGCGGGGCAGAACGAAACACCATATATTTT
D gene: NA; V gene: TRBV6-5; clone size: NA; J gene: TRBJ1-1; CDR3 protein: CASSADSLNTEAFF; CDR3 DNA: TGTGCCAGCAGTGCGGACAGTTTGAACACTGAAGCTTTCTTT
D gene: NA; V gene: TRBV19; clone size: NA; J gene: TRBJ1-1; CDR3 protein: CASSQGNTEAFF; CDR3 DNA: TGTGCCAGTAGCCAGGGGAACACTGAAGCTTTCTTT
D gene: NA; V gene: TRBV6-5; clone size: NA; J gene: TRBJ1-5; CDR3 protein: CASSQDSNSNQPQHF; CDR3 DNA: TGTGCCAGCAGCCAGGACAGCAATAGCAATCAGCCCCAGCATTTT
D gene: NA; V gene: TRBV10-1; clone size: few; J gene: TRBJ2-2; CDR3 protein: CASSALGTVNTGELFF; CDR3 DNA: TGCGCCAGCAGTGCCTTAGGGACGGTGAACACCGGGGAGCTGTTTTTT
D gene: NA; V gene: TRBV9; clone size: NA; J gene: TRBJ1-6; CDR3 protein: CASSVAESGALHF; CDR3 DNA: TGTGCCAGCAGCGTAGCAGAGTCGGGGGCCCTCCACTTT
D gene: TRBD1; V gene: TRBV18; clone size: NA; J gene: TRBJ1-2; CDR3 protein: CASSPRRDSSNYGYTF; CDR3 DNA: TGTGCCAGCTCACCGCGTCGGGACAGCAGTAACTATGGCTACACCTTC
D gene: NA; V gene: TRBV5-4; clone size: NA; J gene: TRBJ2-5; CDR3 protein: CASSLVGQGLAGAETQYF; CDR3 DNA: TGTGCCAGCAGCTTGGTCGGACAGGGGTTAGCGGGGGCGGAGACCCAGTACTTC
D gene: NA; V gene: TRBV5-4; clone size: NA; J gene: TRBJ1-3; CDR3 protein: CASSPTPGGSGNTIYF; CDR3 DNA: TGTGCCAGCAGCCCTACTCCAGGAGGCTCTGGAAACACCATATATTTT
D gene: NA; V gene: TRBV7-9; clone size: NA; J gene: TRBJ1-5; CDR3 protein: CASSLGSGQHNQPQHF; CDR3 DNA: TGTGCCAGCAGCTTAGGCTCAGGGCAACATAATCAGCCCCAGCATTTT
D gene: TRBD2; V gene: TRBV5-4; clone size: NA; J gene: TRBJ2-1; CDR3 protein: CASSPLGGGAPDEQFF; CDR3 DNA: TGTGCCAGCAGCCCCCTCGGCGGGGGGGCCCCGGATGAGCAGTTCTTC
D gene: TRBD1; V gene: TRBV29-1; clone size: NA; J gene: TRBJ2-2; CDR3 protein: CSALKLDRGLYTGELFF; CDR3 DNA: TGCAGCGCTCTAAAATTGGACAGGGGGCTGTACACCGGGGAGCTGTTTTTT
D gene: TRBD2; V gene: TRBV5-1; clone size: NA; J gene: TRBJ2-3; CDR3 protein: CASSPSGLAGGTDTQYF; CDR3 DNA: TGCGCCAGCAGCCCTTCTGGACTAGCGGGCGGGACAGATACGCAGTATTTT
D gene: TRBD1; V gene: TRBV7-7; clone size: NA; J gene: TRBJ2-5; CDR3 protein: CASSPGQLQETQYF; CDR3 DNA: TGTGCCAGCAGCCCGGGACAGCTCCAAGAGACCCAGTACTTC
D gene: TRBD2; V gene: TRBV10-2; clone size: NA; J gene: TRBJ2-7; CDR3 protein: CASSHSGTYEQYF; CDR3 DNA: TGCGCCAGCAGTCATAGCGGGACCTACGAGCAGTACTTC
D gene: NA; V gene: TRBV29-1; clone size: NA; J gene: TRBJ2-1; CDR3 protein: CSVEGELSSYNEQFF; CDR3 DNA: TGCAGCGTGGAGGGGGAGTTGAGCTCCTACAATGAGCAGTTCTTC
D gene: NA; V gene: TRBV6-1; clone size: NA; J gene: TRBJ1-5; CDR3 protein: CASSEATGQPQHF; CDR3 DNA: TGTGCCAGCAGTGAAGCAACGGGACAGCCCCAGCATTTT
D gene: TRBD2; V gene: TRBV5-1; clone size: NA; J gene: TRBJ2-5; CDR3 protein: CASSLEGASGRVQGTQYF; CDR3 DNA: TGCGCCAGCAGCTTGGAAGGTGCTAGCGGGAGGGTACAAGGGACCCAGTACTTC
D gene: NA; V gene: TRBV6-5; clone size: NA; J gene: TRBJ1-2; CDR3 protein: CASGWGPNYGYTF; CDR3 DNA: TGTGCCAGCGGTTGGGGACCTAACTATGGCTACACCTTC
D gene: NA; V gene: TRBV6-6; clone size: NA; J gene: TRBJ1-2; CDR3 protein: CASSSSSFLGYTF; CDR3 DNA: TGTGCCAGCAGTTCAAGCTCATTTCTTGGCTACACCTTC
D gene: NA; V gene: TRBV7-9; clone size: NA; J gene: TRBJ2-7; CDR3 protein: CASSLGTLAWDEQYF; CDR3 DNA: TGTGCCAGCAGCTTGGGGACTTTAGCATGGGACGAGCAGTACTTC
D gene: NA; V gene: TRBV2; clone size: NA; J gene: TRBJ1-1; CDR3 protein: CASSSDTEAFF; CDR3 DNA: TGTGCCAGCAGTTCGGACACTGAAGCTTTCTTT
D gene: TRBD2; V gene: TRBV14; clone size: few; J gene: TRBJ2-1; CDR3 protein: CASSPLGRGVYNEQFF; CDR3 DNA: TGTGCCAGCAGCCCCCTGGGGCGGGGGGTCTACAATGAGCAGTTCTTC
D gene: NA; V gene: TRBV11-2; clone size: few; J gene: TRBJ1-1; CDR3 protein: CASSLTYRNTEAFF; CDR3 DNA: TGTGCCAGCAGCTTGACATACAGAAACACTGAAGCTTTCTTT
D gene: TRBD2; V gene: TRBV5-4; clone size: NA; J gene: TRBJ2-5; CDR3 protein: CASSFFAGGLETQYF; CDR3 DNA: TGTGCCAGCAGCTTTTTTGCGGGGGGGCTAGAGACCCAGTACTTC
D gene: NA; V gene: TRBV5-1; clone size: NA; J gene: TRBJ2-1; CDR3 protein: CASSLGTTSYNEQFF; CDR3 DNA: TGCGCCAGCAGCTTGGGGACTACATCCTACAATGAGCAGTTCTTC
D gene: TRBD2; V gene: TRBV7-2; clone size: NA; J gene: TRBJ2-2; CDR3 protein: CASSGIGAGGNTGELFF; CDR3 DNA: TGTGCCAGCAGCGGGATTGGGGCGGGGGGGAACACCGGGGAGCTGTTTTTT
D gene: TRBD1; V gene: TRBV4-3; clone size: NA; J gene: TRBJ2-7; CDR3 protein: CASSQAFGTANLKQYF; CDR3 DNA: TGCGCCAGCAGCCAGGCCTTTGGGACAGCTAATTTAAAGCAGTACTTC
D gene: NA; V gene: TRBV14; clone size: NA; J gene: TRBJ2-3; CDR3 protein: CASSPRADSTDTQYF; CDR3 DNA: TGTGCCAGCAGCCCCCGGGCGGACAGCACAGATACGCAGTATTTT
D gene: NA; V gene: TRBV5-4; clone size: NA; J gene: TRBJ2-5; CDR3 protein: CASSPRGVRETQYF; CDR3 DNA: TGTGCCAGCAGCCCCCGAGGGGTTAGAGAGACCCAGTACTTC
D gene: NA; V gene: TRBV5-6; clone size: NA; J gene: TRBJ2-5; CDR3 protein: CASSQVGLIQETQYF; CDR3 DNA: TGTGCCAGCAGCCAAGTGGGCCTTATCCAAGAGACCCAGTACTTC
D gene: TRBD2; V gene: TRBV2; clone size: NA; J gene: TRBJ2-7; CDR3 protein: CASMVAGGTHEQYF; CDR3 DNA: TGTGCCAGCATGGTAGCGGGAGGAACCCACGAGCAGTACTTC
D gene: NA; V gene: TRBV6-5; clone size: NA; J gene: TRBJ1-1; CDR3 protein: CASSYADRNTEAFF; CDR3 DNA: TGTGCCAGCAGTTACGCGGACAGGAACACTGAAGCTTTCTTT
D gene: NA; V gene: TRBV29-1; clone size: NA; J gene: TRBJ2-5; CDR3 protein: CSVVTSIQETQYF; CDR3 DNA: TGCAGCGTAGTGACATCCATCCAAGAGACCCAGTACTTC
D gene: NA; V gene: TRBV6-1; clone size: NA; J gene: TRBJ1-1; CDR3 protein: CASSGTVNTEAFF; CDR3 DNA: TGTGCCAGCAGTGGGACGGTGAACACTGAAGCTTTCTTT
D gene: TRBD1; V gene: TRBV7-2; clone size: NA; J gene: TRBJ1-5; CDR3 protein: CASSATGGQPQHF; CDR3 DNA: TGTGCCAGCAGCGCGACAGGGGGCCAGCCCCAGCATTTT
D gene: TRBD1; V gene: TRBV7-2; clone size: NA; J gene: TRBJ1-2; CDR3 protein: CASSPRGRGTGGELGYTF; CDR3 DNA: TGTGCCAGCAGCCCCCGCGGGAGGGGGACAGGGGGCGAGTTGGGCTACACCTTC
D gene: NA; V gene: TRBV19; clone size: NA; J gene: TRBJ1-1; CDR3 protein: CASSPKAGLNTEAFF; CDR3 DNA: TGTGCCAGTAGTCCTAAGGCCGGGTTGAACACTGAAGCTTTCTTT
D gene: NA; V gene: TRBV19; clone size: NA; J gene: TRBJ1-1; CDR3 protein: CASIAGTEAFF; CDR3 DNA: TGTGCCAGTATCGCGGGCACTGAAGCTTTCTTT
D gene: NA; V gene: TRBV11-3; clone size: NA; J gene: TRBJ1-1; CDR3 protein: CASSKSYGDTEAFF; CDR3 DNA: TGTGCCAGCAGCAAGTCCTATGGGGACACTGAAGCTTTCTTT
D gene: NA; V gene: TRBV14; clone size: NA; J gene: TRBJ2-5; CDR3 protein: CASSQGMKETQYF; CDR3 DNA: TGTGCCAGCAGCCAAGGGATGAAAGAGACCCAGTACTTC
D gene: NA; V gene: TRBV7-9; clone size: NA; J gene: TRBJ2-5; CDR3 protein: CASSPRLPWTDQETQYF; CDR3 DNA: TGTGCCAGCAGCCCTAGGCTGCCTTGGACAGACCAAGAGACCCAGTACTTC
D gene: TRBD1; V gene: TRBV5-8; clone size: NA; J gene: TRBJ2-2; CDR3 protein: CASSPGDRGDAGELFF; CDR3 DNA: TGTGCCAGCAGCCCCGGGGACAGGGGAGACGCCGGGGAGCTGTTTTTT
D gene: NA; V gene: TRBV27; clone size: NA; J gene: TRBJ1-6; CDR3 protein: CASSFFAGVNSPLHF; CDR3 DNA: TGTGCCAGCAGTTTCTTCGCAGGGGTCAATTCACCCCTCCACTTT
D gene: TRBD1; V gene: TRBV19; clone size: NA; J gene: TRBJ1-4; CDR3 protein: CASSIAGQGGKLFF; CDR3 DNA: TGTGCCAGTAGTATAGCCGGACAGGGTGGAAAACTGTTTTTT
D gene: TRBD1; V gene: TRBV19; clone size: NA; J gene: TRBJ1-1; CDR3 protein: CASSIGRDREGTEAFF; CDR3 DNA: TGTGCCAGTAGTATAGGCCGGGACAGGGAGGGCACTGAAGCTTTCTTT
D gene: NA; V gene: TRBV6-6; clone size: NA; J gene: TRBJ2-5; CDR3 protein: CASRETGRETQYF; CDR3 DNA: TGTGCCAGCAGAGAGACAGGAAGGGAGACCCAGTACTTC
D gene: NA; V gene: TRBV5-6; clone size: NA; J gene: TRBJ1-5; CDR3 protein: CASSFRGLSNQPQHF; CDR3 DNA: TGTGCCAGCAGCTTTAGGGGTCTTAGCAATCAGCCCCAGCATTTT
D gene: TRBD1; V gene: TRBV9; clone size: once; J gene: TRBJ1-2; CDR3 protein: CASSVGGTVSTPYGYTF; CDR3 DNA: TGTGCCAGCAGCGTAGGTGGGACAGTGTCAACCCCCTATGGCTACACCTTC
D gene: NA; V gene: TRBV10-3; clone size: once; J gene: TRBJ1-2; CDR3 protein: CAIGQQGRAPNYGYTF; CDR3 DNA: TGTGCCATCGGACAGCAGGGAAGGGCCCCTAACTATGGCTACACCTTC
D gene: NA; V gene: TRBV7-9; clone size: once; J gene: TRBJ2-7; CDR3 protein: CASSTRGELAGRREQYF; CDR3 DNA: TGTGCCAGCAGCACCCGGGGTGAGCTAGCCGGGCGTCGGGAGCAGTACTTC
D gene: TRBD1; V gene: TRBV7-9; clone size: NA; J gene: TRBJ2-7; CDR3 protein: CASSLRQGATYEQYF; CDR3 DNA: TGTGCCAGCAGCCTAAGACAGGGTGCCACCTACGAGCAGTACTTC